This paragraph covers one T cell receptor beta chain sequence. Its antigen remains unidentified. Using immunoSEQ multiplex PCR, the repertoire was profiled, and TCRdb retains in-frame clones only, with some absent. The sample records about 90,000 clones, under 95% being singletons. These data come from a study of T cell responses to AZD1222 COVID-19 vaccine. Whole-study results and caveats: Researchers took repertoire samples only after the peak T cell response had come. Donors were largely white British and mainly female; clonal diversity was possibly underestimated.

Sample: peripheral blood, taken on day 0 of MenACWY control vaccination. This TCR was sampled from an adult in good health.

The CDR3 nucleotides are TGTGCCAGCAGCAGCCTGCAGGGTACGTCCTACGAGCAGTACTTC. It codes for CASSSLQGTSYEQYF. V usage is TRBV7-6 and J usage is TRBJ2-7; the D gene is possibly TRBD1 (5 bases). Germline V gene lookup returns CDR1 SGHVS and CDR2 FNYEAQ. The CDR3 consists of 15 residues. The V end lost 5 bases, the J end lost 1 base, and 15 bases lay between the germline ends. Variable domain in full (rest from reference TRBV7-6 and TRBJ2-7): GAGVSQSPRYKVTKRGQDVALRCDPISGHVSLYWYRQALGQGPEFLTYFNYEAQQDKSGLPNDRFSAERPEGSISTLTIQRTEQRDSAMYRCASSSLQGTSYEQYFGPGTRLTVT.